Listed here is a single T cell receptor (beta chain). Its cognate antigen is unknown. Using a J-beta primer mix together with a sample-barcoded 5' primer, a second PCR was run for roughly 6 to 11 cycles. In TCRdb, the 5' RACE reads were re-called with MiXCR into one record per CDR3 protein. Among approximately 800,000 distinct CDR3 sequences, less than 60% were seen once, and the ten largest hold roughly 18%. V lost 2 bases to trimming and J lost 2 bases, with 10 bases between them. CDR1 is SGHRS and CDR2 is YFSETQ in the germline V gene. The CDR3 has 14 residues. The data derive from a study of blood T cells in healthy people across ages. General study results and limits: Naive T cell percentage showed a strong correlation with TCR beta diversity.

Healthy individuals of Caucasian origin from Russia, aged roughly 6 to 100, served as donors. Drawing of peripheral blood yielded ten milliliters from each donor. The V and J genes are TRBV5-1 and TRBJ2-5; D not resolved. Sequenced sample: blood. The receptor was isolated from a man older than 75 in good health. In nucleotides, the CDR3 is TGCGCCAGCAGCTTCGGTACGATACAAGAGACCCAGTACTTC. Amino acid sequence: CASSFGTIQETQYF.